A single sample gave rise to the 3 T cell receptor beta chains below, sequenced in a study of CD8+ T cells in alopecia areata. After isolation, RNA underwent reverse transcription to generate cDNA as the sequencing template. Produced via immunoSEQ multiplex PCR; TCRdb's table is partial and in-frame only. The sample includes 110,000 or so clones, 55% to 75% seen only once; the top ten take 20% to 25%. Sequenced input: CD8+ T cells sorted from blood. The origin of the receptors is a human donor in good health.

The chain couples TRBV7-8 to TRBJ2-3; D tentatively reads TRBD1 or TRBD2 (5 bases each). Germline V lookup: CDR1 SGHVS, CDR2 FQNEAQ. Between the trimmed V and J ends, which lost 4 bases and 6 bases, there was a span of 23 bases. This CDR3 spans 17 amino acids. The CDR3 region is CASSSLPSGTQVDTQYF. The CDR3 nucleotides read TGTGCCAGCAGCTCCCTACCCTCCGGGACCCAGGTGGATACGCAGTATTTT.

The chain recombines TRBV11-3 with TRBJ2-1, with D perhaps matching TRBD2 (5 bases). Per the germline V gene, CDR1 is SGHNT and CDR2 is YENEEA. Trimming removed 5 bases from V and 6 bases from J, with 14 bases in between. The CDR3 is made up of 14 amino acids. The CDR3 nucleotides are TGTGCCAGCAGCCCACTAGACCGGAGCAATGAGCAGTTCTTC. Residues: CASSPLDRSNEQFF.

This clone turned up a few times. This chain connects TRBV27 to TRBJ2-1; possibly TRBD1 or TRBD2 for D (5 bases each). This CDR3 spans 15 amino acids. V gave up 1 base and J gave up 2 bases, with 9 bases separating them. CDR1 is MNHEY, CDR2 SMNVEV, per germline (reference sequence). The CDR3 sequence: CASSLFRGPYNEQFF. In DNA form, the CDR3 reads TGTGCCAGCAGTTTATTCCGGGGCCCCTACAATGAGCAGTTCTTC.